This T cell receptor (beta chain) is drawn from a study of T cell changes during pregnancy in multiple sclerosis (dated by TCRdb to between 2018 and 2020). The study in broad terms: In women with multiple sclerosis, the researchers looked at how the T cell repertoire shifted as pregnancy progressed.

In the germline V gene, CDR1 corresponds to KGHSH and CDR2 to LQKENI. There are 13 amino acids in the CDR3, from cysteine to phenylalanine inclusive. Only the CDR3 part of the read is kept: 39 bases, read in frame from the first base. The junction shows trimming of 5 bases on V and 11 bases on J, plus 18 bases between the germline ends. Receptors were amplified or captured by the immunoSEQ multiplex PCR assay. TCRdb retrieved this table from immuneACCESS and kept in-frame rearrangements only. Not all clones are present; in checked studies, unresolved V genes account for under half, and no reason is known for the remainder. Here the sample has about 53,000 clones; approximately 91% occur a single time. 0.5% of the sample rests with the top ten. To note about this clone: Its antigen has not been determined. No per-base quality is available; no much larger clone lies one base away.

This TCR came from a female donor with multiple sclerosis, enrolled in a pregnancy study. Sample: CD4+ T cells from peripheral blood mononuclear cells, taken in the third trimester of pregnancy. This chain joins TRBV18 to TRBJ1-1; TRBD1 is possibly the D segment (6 matching bases). The nucleotide sequence reads TGTGCCAGCTCAGACCGGTCTCCAGGGGAGGCTTTCTTT. It is translated as CASSDRSPGEAFF.